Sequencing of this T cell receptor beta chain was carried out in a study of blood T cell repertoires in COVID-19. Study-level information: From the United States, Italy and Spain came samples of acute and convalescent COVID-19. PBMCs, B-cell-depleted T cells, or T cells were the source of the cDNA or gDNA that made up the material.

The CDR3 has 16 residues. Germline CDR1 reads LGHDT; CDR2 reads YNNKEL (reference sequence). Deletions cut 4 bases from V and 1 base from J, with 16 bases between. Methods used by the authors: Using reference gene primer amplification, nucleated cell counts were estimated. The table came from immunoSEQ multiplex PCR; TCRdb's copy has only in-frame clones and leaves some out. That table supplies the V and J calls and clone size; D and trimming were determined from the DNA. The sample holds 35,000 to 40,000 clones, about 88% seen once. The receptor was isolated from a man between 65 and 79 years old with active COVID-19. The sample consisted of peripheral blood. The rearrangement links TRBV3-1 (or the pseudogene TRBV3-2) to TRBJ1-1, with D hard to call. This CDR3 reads CASSPTSWRSNTEAFF. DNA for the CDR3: TGTGCCAGCAGCCCTACCTCGTGGAGATCGAACACTGAAGCTTTCTTT.